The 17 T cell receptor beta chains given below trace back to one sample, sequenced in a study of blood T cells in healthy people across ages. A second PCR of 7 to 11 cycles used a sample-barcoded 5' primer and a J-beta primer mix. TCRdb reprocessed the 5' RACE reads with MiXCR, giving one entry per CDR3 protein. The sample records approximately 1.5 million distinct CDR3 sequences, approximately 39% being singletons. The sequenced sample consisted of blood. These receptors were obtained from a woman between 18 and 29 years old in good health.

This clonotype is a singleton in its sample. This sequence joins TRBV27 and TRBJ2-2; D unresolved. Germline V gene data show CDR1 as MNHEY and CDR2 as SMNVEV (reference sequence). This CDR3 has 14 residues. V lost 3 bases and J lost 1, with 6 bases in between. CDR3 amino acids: CASSFYWNTGELFF. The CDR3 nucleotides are TGTGCCAGCAGTTTTTACTGGAACACCGGGGAGCTGTTTTTT.

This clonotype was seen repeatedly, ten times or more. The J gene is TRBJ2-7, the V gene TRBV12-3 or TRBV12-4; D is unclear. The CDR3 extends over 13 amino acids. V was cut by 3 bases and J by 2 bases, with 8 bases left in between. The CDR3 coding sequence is TGTGCCAGCAGTTTGAGAGCAGCCTACGAGCAGTACTTC. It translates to CASSLRAAYEQYF.

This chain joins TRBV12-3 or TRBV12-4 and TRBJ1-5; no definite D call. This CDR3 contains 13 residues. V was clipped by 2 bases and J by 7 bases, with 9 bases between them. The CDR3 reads CASSLWGRQPQHF. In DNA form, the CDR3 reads TGTGCCAGCAGTTTATGGGGTAGACAGCCCCAGCATTTT.

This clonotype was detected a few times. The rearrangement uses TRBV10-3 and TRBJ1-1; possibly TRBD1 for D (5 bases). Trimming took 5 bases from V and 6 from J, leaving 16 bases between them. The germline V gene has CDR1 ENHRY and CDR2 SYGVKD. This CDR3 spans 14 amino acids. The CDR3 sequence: CAISTRVRGAEAFF. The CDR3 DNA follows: TGTGCCATCAGTACCCGGGTTCGGGGCGCTGAAGCTTTCTTT.

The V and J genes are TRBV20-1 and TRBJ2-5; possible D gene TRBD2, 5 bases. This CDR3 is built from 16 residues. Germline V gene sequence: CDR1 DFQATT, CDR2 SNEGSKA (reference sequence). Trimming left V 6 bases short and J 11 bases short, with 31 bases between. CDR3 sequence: CSAPNPRTGSYNEQYF. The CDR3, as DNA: TGCAGTGCCCCAAACCCCAGGACTGGCTCCTACAATGAGCAGTACTTC.

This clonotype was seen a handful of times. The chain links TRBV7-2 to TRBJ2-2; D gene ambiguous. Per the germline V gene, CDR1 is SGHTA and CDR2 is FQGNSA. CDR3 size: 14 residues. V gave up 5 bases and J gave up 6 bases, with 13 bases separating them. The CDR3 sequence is CASSPQPGAGELFF. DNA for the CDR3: TGTGCCAGCAGCCCCCAACCGGGTGCCGGGGAGCTGTTTTTT. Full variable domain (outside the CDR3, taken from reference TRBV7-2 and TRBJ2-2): GAGVSQSPSNKVTEKGKDVELRCDPISGHTALYWYRQSLGQGLEFLIYFQGNSAPDKSGLPSDRFSAERTGGSVSTLTIQRTQQEDSAVYLCASSPQPGAGELFFGEGSRLTVL.

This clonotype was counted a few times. The CDR3 reads CASSPLGGRNEQYF. CDR3 bases: TGTGCCAGCAGCCCTTTGGGAGGTCGAAACGAGCAGTACTTC. This sequence joins TRBV7-2 and TRBJ2-4; a possible D gene is TRBD2 (6 bases). With the DNA end fitting TRBJ2-7 better, the J assignment may be wrong. The germline V gene has CDR1 SGHTA and CDR2 FQGNSA. The CDR3 is 14 amino acids.

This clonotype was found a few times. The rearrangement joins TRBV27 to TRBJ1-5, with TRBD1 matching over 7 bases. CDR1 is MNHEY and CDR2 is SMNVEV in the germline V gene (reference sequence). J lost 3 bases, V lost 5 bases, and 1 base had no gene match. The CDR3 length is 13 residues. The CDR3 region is CASSGTDNQPQHF. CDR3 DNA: TGTGCCAGCAGTGGGACAGACAATCAGCCCCAGCATTTT.

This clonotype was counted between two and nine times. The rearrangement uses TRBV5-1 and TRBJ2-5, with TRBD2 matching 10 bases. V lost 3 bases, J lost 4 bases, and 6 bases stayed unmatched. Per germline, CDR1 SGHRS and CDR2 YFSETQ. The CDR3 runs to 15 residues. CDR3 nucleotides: TGCGCCAGCAGCTCCGCTAGCGGGGGTCTAGAGACCCAGTACTTC. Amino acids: CASSSASGGLETQYF.

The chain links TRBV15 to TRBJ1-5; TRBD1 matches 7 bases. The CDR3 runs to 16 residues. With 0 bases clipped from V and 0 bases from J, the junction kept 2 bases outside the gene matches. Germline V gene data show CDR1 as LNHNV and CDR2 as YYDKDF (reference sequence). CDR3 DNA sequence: TGTGCCACCAGCAGAGAGACAGGGAGTAGCAATCAGCCCCAGCATTTT. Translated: CATSRETGSSNQPQHF.

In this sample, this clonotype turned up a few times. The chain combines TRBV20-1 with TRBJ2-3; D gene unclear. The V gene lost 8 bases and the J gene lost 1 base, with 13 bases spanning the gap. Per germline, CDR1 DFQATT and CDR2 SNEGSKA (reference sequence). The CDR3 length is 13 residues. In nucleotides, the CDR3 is TGCAGTCCACAACGCGGACGCACAGATACGCAGTATTTT. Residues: CSPQRGRTDTQYF.

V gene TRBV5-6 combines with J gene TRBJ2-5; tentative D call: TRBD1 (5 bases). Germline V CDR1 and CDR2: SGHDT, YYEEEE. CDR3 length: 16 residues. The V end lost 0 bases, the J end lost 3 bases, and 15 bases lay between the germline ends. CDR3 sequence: CASSLVYSGIEETQYF. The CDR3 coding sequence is TGTGCCAGCAGCTTGGTGTACTCAGGGATCGAAGAGACCCAGTACTTC.

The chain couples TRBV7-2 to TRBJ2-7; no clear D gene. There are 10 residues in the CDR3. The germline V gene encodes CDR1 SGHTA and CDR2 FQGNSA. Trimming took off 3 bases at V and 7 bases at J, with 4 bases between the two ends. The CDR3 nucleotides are TGTGCCAGCAGCTTGCAGGAGCAGTACTTC. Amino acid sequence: CASSLQEQYF. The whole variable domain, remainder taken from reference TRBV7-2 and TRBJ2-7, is GAGVSQSPSNKVTEKGKDVELRCDPISGHTALYWYRQSLGQGLEFLIYFQGNSAPDKSGLPSDRFSAERTGGSVSTLTIQRTQQEDSAVYLCASSLQEQYFGPGTRLTVT.

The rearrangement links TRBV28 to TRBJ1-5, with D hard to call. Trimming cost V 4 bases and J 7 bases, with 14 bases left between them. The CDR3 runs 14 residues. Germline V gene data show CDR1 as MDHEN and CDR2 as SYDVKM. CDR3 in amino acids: CASSSPGSSQPQHF. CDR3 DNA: TGTGCCAGCAGTTCCCCCGGGAGTAGCCAGCCCCAGCATTTT.

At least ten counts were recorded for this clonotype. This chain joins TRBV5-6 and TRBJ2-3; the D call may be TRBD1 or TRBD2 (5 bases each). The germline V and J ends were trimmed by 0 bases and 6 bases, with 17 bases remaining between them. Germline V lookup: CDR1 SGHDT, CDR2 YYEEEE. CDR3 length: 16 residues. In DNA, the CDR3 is TGTGCCAGCAGCTTGGCCCCGGGACGTAAGGCGGATACGCAGTATTTT. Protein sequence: CASSLAPGRKADTQYF.

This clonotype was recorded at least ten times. This chain's CDR3 is CSVRTSGGAEMSEQYF. The DNA for the CDR3 is TGCAGCGTTCGGACTAGCGGGGGGGCCGAGATGTCCGAGCAGTACTTC. The V and J genes are TRBV29-1 and TRBJ2-7; 15 nucleotides line up with TRBD2. This CDR3 has 16 amino acids. Germline V lookup: CDR1 SQVTM, CDR2 ANQGSEA. Losses at the gene ends were 5 bases for V and 6 bases for J; bases not matched to a gene: 11.

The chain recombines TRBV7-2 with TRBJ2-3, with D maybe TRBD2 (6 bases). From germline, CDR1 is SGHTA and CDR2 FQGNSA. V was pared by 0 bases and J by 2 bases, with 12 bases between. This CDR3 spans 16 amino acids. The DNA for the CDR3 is TGTGCCAGCAGCTTAGCCGGGGGAATACTCACAGATACGCAGTATTTT. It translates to CASSLAGGILTDTQYF.